This TCR beta chain was identified in a study of blood T cell repertoires in COVID-19. Germline V lookup: CDR1 SGHTA, CDR2 FQGNSA. The CDR3 length is 14 residues. With 1 base removed from V and 0 bases from J, the gap between germline ends came to 7 bases. Method: immunoSEQ multiplex PCR; TCRdb's copy keeps in-frame clones and lacks some. The sample contains fewer than 25,000 clones, around 86% of which appear only once. This clone was detected only a few times. The chain couples TRBV7-2 to TRBJ2-7; D call uncertain. Sequences were obtained from peripheral blood. The TCR was taken from a human donor with active COVID-19. The donor label of this sample is uncertain. The CDR3 DNA follows: TGTGCCAGCAGCTTAGTAAGCCTCTCCTACGAGCAGTACTTC. Its translation: CASSLVSLSYEQYF.